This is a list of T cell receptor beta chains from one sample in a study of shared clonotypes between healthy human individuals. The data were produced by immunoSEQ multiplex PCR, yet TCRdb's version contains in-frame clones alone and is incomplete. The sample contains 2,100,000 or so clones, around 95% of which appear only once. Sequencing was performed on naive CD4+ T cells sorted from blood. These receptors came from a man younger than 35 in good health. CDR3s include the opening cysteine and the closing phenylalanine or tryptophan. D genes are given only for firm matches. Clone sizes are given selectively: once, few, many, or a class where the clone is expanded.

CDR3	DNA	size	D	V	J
CASSLREAPSYNEQFF	TGTGCCAGCAGCTTGCGGGAGGCCCCCTCCTACAATGAGCAGTTCTTC	NA	TRBD2	TRBV11-2	TRBJ2-1
CATSETSEISTDTQYF	TGTGCCACCAGCGAAACTAGCGAGATAAGCACAGATACGCAGTATTTT	many	TRBD2	TRBV15	TRBJ2-3
CASRFGPDSNQPQHF	TGCGCCAGCAGATTCGGACCGGATAGCAATCAGCCCCAGCATTTT	NA	NA	TRBV5-1	TRBJ1-5
CASSFSRANTGELFF	TGTGCCAGCAGTTTTTCCAGGGCGAACACCGGGGAGCTGTTTTTT	once	NA	TRBV27	TRBJ2-2
CASSLTPSGRQETQYF	TGTGCCAGCAGCTTGACCCCTAGCGGAAGACAAGAGACCCAGTACTTC	NA	TRBD2	TRBV5-4	TRBJ2-5
CAWSAGIGYTF	TGTGCCTGGAGTGCAGGGATCGGCTACACCTTC	NA	NA	TRBV30	TRBJ1-2
CASSLRVTEAFF	TGTGCCAGCAGCCTCAGGGTCACTGAAGCTTTCTTT	NA	NA	TRBV28	TRBJ1-1
CASSWEREGEQFF	TGTGCCAGCAGCTGGGAGCGGGAGGGGGAGCAGTTCTTC	NA	TRBD2	TRBV7-2	TRBJ2-1
CASSWPGQGSEAFF	TGTGCCAGCAGTTGGCCGGGACAGGGTTCTGAAGCTTTCTTT	NA	TRBD1	TRBV6-5	TRBJ1-1
CASRNSKGATLYNEQFF	TGTGCCAGTAGAAATTCGAAAGGGGCGACACTTTACAATGAGCAGTTCTTC	NA	NA	TRBV19	TRBJ2-1